This T cell receptor (beta chain) stems from a study of T cells in tuberculosis. Study details: In South Africa, adults with active tuberculosis were compared with IGRA-negative and latently infected IGRA-positive adolescents.

Profiled with immunoSEQ multiplex PCR; TCRdb holds only in-frame clones, not every one. The sample includes roughly 34,000 clones, 95% to 97% seen only once; the top ten take roughly 6.2%. The source is a donor aged 10-29 years with latent tuberculosis or without tuberculosis infection. The sample taken for sequencing was PBMCs.

DNA of the CDR3: TGTGCCAGCAGCGCCGCGGGGGGCCGACAAGAGACCCAGTACTTC. It specifies CASSAAGGRQETQYF. The chain uses TRBV9 and TRBJ2-5; 8 bases match TRBD2. V lost 3 bases, J lost 2 bases, and 6 bases stayed unmatched. The CDR3 spans 15 residues. The germline V gene has CDR1 SGDLS and CDR2 YYNGEE.